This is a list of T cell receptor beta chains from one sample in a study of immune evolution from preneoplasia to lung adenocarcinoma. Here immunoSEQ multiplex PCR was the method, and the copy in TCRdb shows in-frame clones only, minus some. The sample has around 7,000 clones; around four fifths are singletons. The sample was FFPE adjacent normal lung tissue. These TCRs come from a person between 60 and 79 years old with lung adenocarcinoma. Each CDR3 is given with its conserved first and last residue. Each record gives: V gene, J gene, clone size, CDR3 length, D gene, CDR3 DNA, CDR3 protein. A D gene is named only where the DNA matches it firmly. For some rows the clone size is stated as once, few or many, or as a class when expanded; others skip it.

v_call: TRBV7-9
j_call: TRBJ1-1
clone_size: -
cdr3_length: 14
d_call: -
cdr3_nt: TGTGCCAGCAGCCTACCAATGGGAGGGACTGAAGCTTTCTTT
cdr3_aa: CASSLPMGGTEAFF

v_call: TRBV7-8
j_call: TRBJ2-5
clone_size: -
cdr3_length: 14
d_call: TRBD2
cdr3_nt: TGTGCCACCGCTCGATCGGGGGGTCAAGAGACCCAGTACTTC
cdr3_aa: CATARSGGQETQYF

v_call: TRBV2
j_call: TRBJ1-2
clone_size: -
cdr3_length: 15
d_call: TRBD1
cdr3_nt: TGTGCCAGCAGGGAGCCGGGACAGGGTAACTATGGCTACACCTTC
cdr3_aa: CASREPGQGNYGYTF

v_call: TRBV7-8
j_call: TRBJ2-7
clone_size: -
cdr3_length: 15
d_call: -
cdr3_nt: TGTGCCAGCAGCTCCGCCCGGGAAGTTGCCTACGAGCAGTACTTC
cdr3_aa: CASSSAREVAYEQYF

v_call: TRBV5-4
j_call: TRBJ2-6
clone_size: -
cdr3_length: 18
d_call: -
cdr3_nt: TGTGCCAGCAGCTTGGTAGGGAGGGGGTTCTCTGGGGCCAACGTCCTGACTTTC
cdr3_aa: CASSLVGRGFSGANVLTF

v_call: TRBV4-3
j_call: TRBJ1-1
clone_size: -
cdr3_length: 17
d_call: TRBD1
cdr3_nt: TGCGCCAGCAGCCTTTATAGGACAGGGATGTTGAACACTGAAGCTTTCTTT
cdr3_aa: CASSLYRTGMLNTEAFF

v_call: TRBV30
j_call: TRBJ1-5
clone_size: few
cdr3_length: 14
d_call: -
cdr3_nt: TGTGCCTGGAGTGTAGCAGGGACGGGCCAGCCCCAGCATTTT
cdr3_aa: CAWSVAGTGQPQHF

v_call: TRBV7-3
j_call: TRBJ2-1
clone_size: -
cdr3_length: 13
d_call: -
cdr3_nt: TGTGCCAGCAGCTTAACGGTTACCAATGAGCAGTTCTTC
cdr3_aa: CASSLTVTNEQFF

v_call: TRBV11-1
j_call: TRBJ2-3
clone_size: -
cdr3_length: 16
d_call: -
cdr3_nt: TGTGCCAGCAGCTCCCCTGAGGGGGTAAGCACAGATACGCAGTATTTT
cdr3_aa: CASSSPEGVSTDTQYF

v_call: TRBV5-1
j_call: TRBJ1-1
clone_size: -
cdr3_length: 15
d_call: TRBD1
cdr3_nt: TGCGCCAGCAGCCAAGGGACAGGGGTAAACACTGAAGCTTTCTTT
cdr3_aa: CASSQGTGVNTEAFF

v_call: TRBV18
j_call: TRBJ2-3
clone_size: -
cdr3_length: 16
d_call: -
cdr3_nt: TGTGCCAGCTCACCACCCCGGACAAAGAGTACAGATACGCAGTATTTT
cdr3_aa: CASSPPRTKSTDTQYF

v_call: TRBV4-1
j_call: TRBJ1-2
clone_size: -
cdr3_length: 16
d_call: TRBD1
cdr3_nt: TGCGCCAGCAAGCCCGGAGATCTAGACAGGGCCTATGGCTACACCTTC
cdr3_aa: CASKPGDLDRAYGYTF

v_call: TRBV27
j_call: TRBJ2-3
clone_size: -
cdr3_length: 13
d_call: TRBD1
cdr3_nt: TGTGCCAGCAGTTTACACACAGGGGGGACGCAGTATTTT
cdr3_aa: CASSLHTGGTQYF

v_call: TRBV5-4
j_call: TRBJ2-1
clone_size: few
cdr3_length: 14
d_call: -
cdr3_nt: TGTGCCAGCAGCTTGGCAGGCTCCTACAATGAGCAGTTCTTC
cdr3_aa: CASSLAGSYNEQFF

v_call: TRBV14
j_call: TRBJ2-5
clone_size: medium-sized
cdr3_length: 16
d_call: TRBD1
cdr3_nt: TGTGCCAGCAGAGAAACCGGGACAGTCCACCAAGAGACCCAGTACTTC
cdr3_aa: CASRETGTVHQETQYF

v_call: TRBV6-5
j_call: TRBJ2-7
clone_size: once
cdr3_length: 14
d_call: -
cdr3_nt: TGTGCCAGCAGTCCCGGCCTCAGCTCCTACGAGCAGTACTTC
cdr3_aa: CASSPGLSSYEQYF

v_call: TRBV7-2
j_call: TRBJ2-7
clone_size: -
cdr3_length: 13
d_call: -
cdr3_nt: TGTGCCAGCAGCTTAGGACAGCCTGGCGAGCAGTACTTC
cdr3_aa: CASSLGQPGEQYF

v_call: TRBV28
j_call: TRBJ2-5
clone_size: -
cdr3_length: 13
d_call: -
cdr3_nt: TGTGCCAGCAGTTTTGGCGCACAAGAGACCCAGTACTTC
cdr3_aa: CASSFGAQETQYF

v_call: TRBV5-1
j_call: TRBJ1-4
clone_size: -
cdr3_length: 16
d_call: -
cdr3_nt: TGCGCCAGCAGCTTGGGCAGGGGCGCGAGGGATGAAAAACTGTTTTTT
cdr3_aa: CASSLGRGARDEKLFF

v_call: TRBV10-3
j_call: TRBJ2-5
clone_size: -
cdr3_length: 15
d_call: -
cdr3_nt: TGTGCCATCAGTGAGGAAGGAACAAAACAAGAGACCCAGTACTTC
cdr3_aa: CAISEEGTKQETQYF

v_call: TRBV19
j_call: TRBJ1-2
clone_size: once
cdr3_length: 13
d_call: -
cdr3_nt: TGTGCCAGTAGTGATGATACAGGGATAGGCTACACCTTC
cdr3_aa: CASSDDTGIGYTF

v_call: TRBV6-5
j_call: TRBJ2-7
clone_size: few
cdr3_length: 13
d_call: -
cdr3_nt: TGTGCCAGCAGTTACTCGATTTCAGGCGAGCAGTACTTC
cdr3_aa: CASSYSISGEQYF

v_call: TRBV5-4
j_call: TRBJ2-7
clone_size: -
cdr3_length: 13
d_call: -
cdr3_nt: TGTGCCAGCAGCGAGGACCCCTCCTACGAGCAGTACTTC
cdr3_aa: CASSEDPSYEQYF

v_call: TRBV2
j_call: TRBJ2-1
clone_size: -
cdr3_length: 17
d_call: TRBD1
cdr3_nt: TGTGCCAGCAGCAAAGGGGCGTGGGACAGGGGGCTGGATGAGCAGTTCTTC
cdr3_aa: CASSKGAWDRGLDEQFF

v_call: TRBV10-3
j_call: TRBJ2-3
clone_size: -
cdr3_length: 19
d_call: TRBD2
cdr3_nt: TGTGCCATCAGTGAGTCGACTAGCGGGAGTGCCCCCGGCACAGATACGCAGTATTTT
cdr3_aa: CAISESTSGSAPGTDTQYF

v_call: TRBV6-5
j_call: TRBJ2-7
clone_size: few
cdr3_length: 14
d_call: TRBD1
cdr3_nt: TGTGCCAGCAGTCCGGGACAGGGGATCTACGAGCAGTACTTC
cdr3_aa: CASSPGQGIYEQYF

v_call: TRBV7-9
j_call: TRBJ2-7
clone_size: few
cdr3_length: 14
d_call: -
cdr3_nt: TGTGCCAGCAGCCTACGGGCGCCCTACTACGAGCAGTACTTC
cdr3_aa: CASSLRAPYYEQYF

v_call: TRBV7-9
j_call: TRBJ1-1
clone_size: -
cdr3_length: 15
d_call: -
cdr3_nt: TGTGCCAGCAGCTCCGACAGGTTAAATGGCGCTGAAGCTTTCTTT
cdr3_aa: CASSSDRLNGAEAFF

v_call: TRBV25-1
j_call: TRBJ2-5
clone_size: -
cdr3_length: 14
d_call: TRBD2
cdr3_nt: TGTGCCAGCAGTGAATGGAGGGAGGGGGAGACCCAGTACTTC
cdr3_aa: CASSEWREGETQYF

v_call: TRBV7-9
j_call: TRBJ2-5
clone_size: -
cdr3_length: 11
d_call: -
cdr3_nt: TGTGCCAGCAGGCGGGGAGAGACCCAGTACTTC
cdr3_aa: CASRRGETQYF

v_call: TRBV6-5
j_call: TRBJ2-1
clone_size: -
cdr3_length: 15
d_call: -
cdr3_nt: TGTGCCAGCAGTTACTCGTCTAGTACTAGGGGTGAGCAGTTCTTC
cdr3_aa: CASSYSSSTRGEQFF

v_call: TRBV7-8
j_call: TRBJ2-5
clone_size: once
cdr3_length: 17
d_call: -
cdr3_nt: TGTGCCAGCAGCTTAGTCCTAGCGCTTGGTACTCAAGAGACCCAGTACTTC
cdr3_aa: CASSLVLALGTQETQYF

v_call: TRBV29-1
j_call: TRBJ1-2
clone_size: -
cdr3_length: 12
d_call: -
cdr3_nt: TGCAGCGCGATCGAGCAAAACTATGGCTACACCTTC
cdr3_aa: CSAIEQNYGYTF

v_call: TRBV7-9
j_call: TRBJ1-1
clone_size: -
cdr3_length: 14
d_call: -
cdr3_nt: TGTGCCAGCAGCCCCGAAGGGGGGGCCACTGAAGCTTTCTTT
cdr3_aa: CASSPEGGATEAFF

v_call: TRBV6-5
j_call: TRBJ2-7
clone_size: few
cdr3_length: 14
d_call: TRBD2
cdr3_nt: TGTGCCAGCAGTACTAGCGGGAGTATCCACGAGCAGTACTTC
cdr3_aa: CASSTSGSIHEQYF

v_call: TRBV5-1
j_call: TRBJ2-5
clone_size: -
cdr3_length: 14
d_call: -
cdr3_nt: TGCGCCAGCAGCTTGGCCAGACGGTGGGAGACCCAGTACTTC
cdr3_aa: CASSLARRWETQYF

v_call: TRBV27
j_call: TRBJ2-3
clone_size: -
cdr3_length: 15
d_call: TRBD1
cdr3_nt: TGTGCCAGCAGTCCGACAGGGCCTAGCACAGATACGCAGTATTTT
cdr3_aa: CASSPTGPSTDTQYF

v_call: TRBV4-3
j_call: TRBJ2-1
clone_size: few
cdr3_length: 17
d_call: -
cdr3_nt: TGCGCCAGCAGCCAGAGAGGGCTCCACCAGAGACCTAGTTCGCAGTTCTTC
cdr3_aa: CASSQRGLHQRPSSQFF

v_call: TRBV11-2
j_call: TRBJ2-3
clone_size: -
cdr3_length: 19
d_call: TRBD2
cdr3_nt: TGTGCCAGCAGCCCTACTTTGGGGGAGGGCCTTTCTCACACAGATACGCAGTATTTT
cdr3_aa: CASSPTLGEGLSHTDTQYF

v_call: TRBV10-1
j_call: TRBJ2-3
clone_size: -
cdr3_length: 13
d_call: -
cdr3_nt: TGCGCCAGCAGTGACAGGGAAGGGGATACGCAGTATTTT
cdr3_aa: CASSDREGDTQYF

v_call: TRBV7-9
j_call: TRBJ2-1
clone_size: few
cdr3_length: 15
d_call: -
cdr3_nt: TGTGCCAGCACCCCTGCGGCGAGCTCCTACAATGAGCAGTTCTTC
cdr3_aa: CASTPAASSYNEQFF

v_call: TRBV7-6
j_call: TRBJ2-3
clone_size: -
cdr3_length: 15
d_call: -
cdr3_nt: TGTGCCAGCAGCTTATCGGGCAGAAGCACAGATACGCAGTATTTT
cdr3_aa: CASSLSGRSTDTQYF

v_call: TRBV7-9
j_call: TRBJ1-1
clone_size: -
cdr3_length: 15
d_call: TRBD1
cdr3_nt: TGTGCCAGCAGCTTCGACAGGGGGAGTAACACTGAAGCTTTCTTT
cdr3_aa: CASSFDRGSNTEAFF

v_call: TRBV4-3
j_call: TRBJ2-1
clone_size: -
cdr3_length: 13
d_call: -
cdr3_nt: TGCGCCAGCAGCCAACTAGTTCTAAATGAGCAGTTCTTC
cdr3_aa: CASSQLVLNEQFF

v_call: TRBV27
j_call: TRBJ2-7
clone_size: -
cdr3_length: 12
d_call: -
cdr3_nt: TGTGCCAGCAGTTTACTGGGGGCCGAGCAGTACTTC
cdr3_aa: CASSLLGAEQYF

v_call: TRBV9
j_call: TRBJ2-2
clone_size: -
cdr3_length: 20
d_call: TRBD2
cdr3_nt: TGTGCCAGCAGCGCTTCCTCCGGGACTAGCGGGAGGGTGGGCACCGGGGAGCTGTTTTTT
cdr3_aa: CASSASSGTSGRVGTGELFF

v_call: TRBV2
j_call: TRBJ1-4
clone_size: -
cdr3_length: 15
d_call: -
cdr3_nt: TGTGCCAGCAGTGCGGAGGGGATTACTAATGAAAAACTGTTTTTT
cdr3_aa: CASSAEGITNEKLFF

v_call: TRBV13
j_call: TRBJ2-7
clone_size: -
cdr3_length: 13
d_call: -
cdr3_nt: TGTGCCAGCAGCTTACTCGTCGGTTACGAGCAGTACTTC
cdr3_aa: CASSLLVGYEQYF

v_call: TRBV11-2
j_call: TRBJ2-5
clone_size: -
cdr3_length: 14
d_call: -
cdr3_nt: TGTGCCAGCAGCTTAAGTTCTAGCGTAAAGACCCAGTACTTC
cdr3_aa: CASSLSSSVKTQYF

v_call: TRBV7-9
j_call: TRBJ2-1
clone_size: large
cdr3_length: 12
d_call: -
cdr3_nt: TGTGCCAGCAGCTTCGCTGGAGGTGAGCAGTTCTTC
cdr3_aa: CASSFAGGEQFF

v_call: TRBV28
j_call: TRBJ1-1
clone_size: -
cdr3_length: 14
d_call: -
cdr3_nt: TGTGCCAGCAGAACCCTTGAGGAGGCCACTGAAGCTTTCTTT
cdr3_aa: CASRTLEEATEAFF

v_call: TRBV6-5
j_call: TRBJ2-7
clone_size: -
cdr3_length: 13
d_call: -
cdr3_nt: TGTGCCAGCAGTTACTCAGAGTCCTACGAGCAGTACTTC
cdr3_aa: CASSYSESYEQYF

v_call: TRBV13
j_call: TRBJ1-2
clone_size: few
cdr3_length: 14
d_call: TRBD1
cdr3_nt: TGTGCCAGCAGCGCCCAAACAGGGGGCGAAGGCTACACCTTC
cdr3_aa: CASSAQTGGEGYTF